The next 8 T cell receptor beta chains were all read from a single sample in a study of metastatic and nonmetastatic thyroid tumors. No patient had received any treatment before thyroid surgery. TCRdb reprocessed the PCR reads using MiXCR. The sample lists about 17,000 clones, less than 25% occurring once. Material for sequencing was adjacent normal tissue. These receptors were collected from a female donor with papillary thyroid cancer or a benign thyroid nodule (not recorded which). Some clones in this sample may be carry-over from other donors' samples.

This clone was picked up many times. J is TRBJ1-1 and V is TRBV19; TRBD1 might be the D (6 bases). Germline V gene data show CDR1 as LNHDA and CDR2 as SQIVND (reference sequence). This CDR3 is 16 amino acids long. V dropped 3 bases and J dropped 1 base, with 15 bases sitting between them. CDR3 sequence (DNA): TGTGCCAGTAGTATTTCAGGGGTGCTTCCGAACACTGAAGCTTTCTTT. Protein: CASSISGVLPNTEAFF.

The rearrangement joins TRBV20-1 to TRBJ2-1; unclear D gene. CDR1 and CDR2 from the germline V gene are DFQATT and SNEGSKA (reference sequence). The length of the CDR3 is 11 residues. V lost 5 bases, J lost 9 bases, and 11 bases lay in between. In DNA form, the CDR3 reads TGCAGTGCTTTTGTAGTCAGTGAGCAGTTCTTC. It translates to CSAFVVSEQFF.

The chain employs TRBV7-2 and TRBJ2-1; possibly TRBD2 for D (7 bases). CDR1 is SGHTA, CDR2 FQGNSA, per germline. CDR3 length: 13 residues. Trimming pared 5 bases from V and 15 bases from J, leaving 20 bases between. The DNA for the CDR3 is TGTGCCAGCAGCCTCCCCGGCCGGGGGGCCCCGTTCTTC. It specifies CASSLPGRGAPFF. Variable domain in full (rest from reference TRBV7-2 and TRBJ2-1): GAGVSQSPSNKVTEKGKDVELRCDPISGHTALYWYRQSLGQGLEFLIYFQGNSAPDKSGLPSDRFSAERTGGSVSTLTIQRTQQEDSAVYLCASSLPGRGAPFFGPGTRLTVL.

Sample share makes this clone medium-sized. The genes are TRBV27 and TRBJ2-7, with TRBD2 matching over 8 bases. Losses at the gene ends were 5 bases for V and 3 bases for J; bases not matched to a gene: 3. CDR1 and CDR2 from the germline V gene are MNHEY and SMNVEV (reference sequence). The CDR3 runs 13 residues. CDR3 sequence: CASSPRGGYEQYF. The DNA of the CDR3 is TGTGCCAGCAGTCCCCGGGGGGGCTACGAGCAGTACTTC.

On this clone: At one end the junction does not follow the germline gene, possibly because of a read error. The CDR3 region is CASRLQGNEKFF. The CDR3 nucleotides are TGTGCCAGCAGACTACAGGGCAATGAGAAGTTCTTC. The J gene is TRBJ2-1, the V gene TRBV5-6; possible D gene TRBD1, 6 bases. The CDR3 spans 12 residues. CDR1 is SGHDT and CDR2 is YYEEEE in the germline V gene. Complete variable domain (other parts from reference TRBV5-6 and TRBJ2-1): DAGVTQSPTHLIKTRGQQVTLRCSPKSGHDTVSWYQQALGQGPQFIFQYYEEEERQRGNFPDRFSGHQFPNYSSELNVNALLLGDSALYLCASRLQGNEKFFGPGTRLTVL.

This clone was recorded only once. The chain employs TRBV7-9 and TRBJ2-2; D gene uncertain. CDR1 is SEHNR, CDR2 FQNEAQ, per germline (reference sequence). The CDR3 totals 14 residues. Between the trimmed V and J ends, which lost 7 bases and 0 bases, there was a span of 9 bases. CDR3: CASIFSSNTGELFF. CDR3 DNA: TGTGCCAGCATCTTTTCCTCGAACACCGGGGAGCTGTTTTTT.

This clone showed up just a few times. The V gene is TRBV2, the J gene TRBJ2-1; 9 bases are shared with TRBD2. The V segment lost 6 bases and the J segment 8 bases; nucleotides outside the gene matches: 11. The CDR3 is 15 residues long. Germline-derived CDR1 and CDR2 are SNHLY and FYNNEI. The CDR3 DNA follows: TGTGCCAGCAGGGTAGCGGGAGCGGGGGGCCATGAGCAGTTCTTC. It is translated as CASRVAGAGGHEQFF. Complete variable domain (other parts from reference TRBV2 and TRBJ2-1): EPEVTQTPSHQVTQMGQEVILRCVPISNHLYFYWYRQILGQKVEFLVSFYNNEISEKSEIFDDQFSVERPDGSNFTLKIRSTKLEDSAMYFCASRVAGAGGHEQFFGPGTRLTVL.

This clone was seen a few times. The rearrangement links TRBV19 to TRBJ2-7; TRBD1 is a possible D gene (6 bases). This CDR3 has 12 amino acids. Germline V gene lookup returns CDR1 LNHDA and CDR2 SQIVND (reference sequence). The V gene lost 5 bases and the J gene lost 6 bases, with 11 bases spanning the gap. This chain's CDR3 is CASSESRGEQYF. CDR3 DNA: TGTGCCAGTAGTGAATCCAGGGGCGAGCAGTACTTC.